Sequencing of this T cell receptor beta chain was carried out in a study of T cell repertoires in cytomegalovirus infection (dated by TCRdb to about 2019). With regard to the full study: Alongside well-studied HLA-B-restricted epitopes, the peptide stimulations were aimed at recently identified HLA-C-restricted CMV epitopes, whose presentation resists viral immunomodulation. Because public TCR beta signatures pointed to carriage of CMV infection together with the matching HLA type, the HLA type of each donor mattered for the analysis. Broader findings and caveats from the paper: Cumulative frequency of public TCR beta family members discriminated carriers of CMV infection plus the relevant HLA type in this cohort and an independent 352-donor cohort. The ex vivo response was dominated by HLA-C-restricted CMV-specific TCR beta clonotypes, and the single most frequent clonotype in two of eight donors was supplied by these HLA-C-restricted clonotypes.

From the germline V gene (reference sequence), CDR1 is SGHNT and CDR2 is YYREEE. CDR3 length: 14 amino acids, cysteine to phenylalanine. Of all the DNA, just the CDR3 is kept, 42 bases in frame from base 1. V and J lose 6 bases and 0 bases, and a span of 12 bases separates them. On this clonotype: Its antigen is still unknown. Qualities for individual bases were not recorded, and no much larger clone is one base off.

The sample's treatment or condition label, decoded: in vitro stimulation with specific CMV peptide epitopes to enrich CMV-specific T cells. Sequenced using an Illumina HiSeq 1500. The public reads were reprocessed in TCRdb via fastp at Q25 and MiXCR, keeping in-frame beta chains. A single entry per CDR3 protein holds the most common genes and DNA from its merged rows. The sample table lists 95,000 to 150,000 distinct CDR3 sequences, over 30% of them with a count of one. The top ten constitute 58% of the sample. The chain links TRBV5-4 with TRBJ1-1; no D gene can be assigned with confidence. This material consisted of CD8+ T cells from cultured PBMCs, taken from culture after CMV antigen stimulation. The source of this sequence is a human donor in good health (CMV status not recorded). Some clones in this sample may be carry-over from other donors' samples. This receptor has the CDR3 CASTSDLLNTEAFF. The DNA sequence reads TGTGCCAGCACCTCGGACTTACTGAACACTGAAGCTTTCTTT. Here the CDR3 is joined to the reference TRBV5-4 and TRBJ1-1 genes, and the full variable domain is: ETGVTQSPTHLIKTRGQQVTLRCSSQSGHNTVSWYQQALGQGPQFIFQYYREEENGRGNFPPRFSGLQFPNYSSELNVNALELDDSALYLCASTSDLLNTEAFFGQGTRLTVV.